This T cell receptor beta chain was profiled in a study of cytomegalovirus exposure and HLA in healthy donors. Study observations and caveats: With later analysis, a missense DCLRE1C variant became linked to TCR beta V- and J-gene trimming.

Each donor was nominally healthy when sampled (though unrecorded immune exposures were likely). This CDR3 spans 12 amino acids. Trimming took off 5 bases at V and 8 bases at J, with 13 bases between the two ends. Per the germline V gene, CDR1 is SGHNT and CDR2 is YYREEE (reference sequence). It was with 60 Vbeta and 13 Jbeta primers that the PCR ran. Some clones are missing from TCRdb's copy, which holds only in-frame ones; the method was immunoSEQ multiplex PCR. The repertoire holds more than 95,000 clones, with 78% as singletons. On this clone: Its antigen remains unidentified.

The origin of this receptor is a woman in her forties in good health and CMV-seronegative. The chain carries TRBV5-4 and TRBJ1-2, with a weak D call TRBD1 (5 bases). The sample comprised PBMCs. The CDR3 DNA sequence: TGTGCCAGCAGACCCGGGGGGGAAGGCTACACCTTC. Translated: CASRPGGEGYTF.